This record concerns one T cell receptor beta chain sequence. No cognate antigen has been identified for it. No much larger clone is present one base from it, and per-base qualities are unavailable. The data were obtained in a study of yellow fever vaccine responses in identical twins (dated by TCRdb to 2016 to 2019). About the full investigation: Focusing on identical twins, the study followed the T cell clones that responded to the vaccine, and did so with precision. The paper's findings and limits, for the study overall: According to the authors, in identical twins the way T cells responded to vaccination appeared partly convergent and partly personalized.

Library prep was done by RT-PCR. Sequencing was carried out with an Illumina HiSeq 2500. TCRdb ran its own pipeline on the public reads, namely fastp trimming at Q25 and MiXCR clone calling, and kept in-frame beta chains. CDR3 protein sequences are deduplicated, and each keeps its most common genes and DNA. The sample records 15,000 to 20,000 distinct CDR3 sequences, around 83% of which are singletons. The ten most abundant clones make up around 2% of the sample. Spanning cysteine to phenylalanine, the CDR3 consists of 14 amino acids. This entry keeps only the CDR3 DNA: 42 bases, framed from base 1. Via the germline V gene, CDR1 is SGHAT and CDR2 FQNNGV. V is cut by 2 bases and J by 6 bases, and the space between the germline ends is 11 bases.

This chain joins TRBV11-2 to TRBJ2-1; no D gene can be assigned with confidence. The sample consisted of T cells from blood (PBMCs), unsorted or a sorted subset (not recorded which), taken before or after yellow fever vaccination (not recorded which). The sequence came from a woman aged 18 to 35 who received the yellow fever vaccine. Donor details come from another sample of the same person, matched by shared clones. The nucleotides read TGTGCCAGCAGCTTATTCGGGCGGCCCAATGAGCAGTTCTTC. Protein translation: CASSLFGRPNEQFF. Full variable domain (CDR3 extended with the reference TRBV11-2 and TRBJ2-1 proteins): EAGVAQSPRYKIIEKRQSVAFWCNPISGHATLYWYQQILGQGPKLLIQFQNNGVVDDSQLPKDRFSAERLKGVDSTLKIQPAKLEDSAVYLCASSLFGRPNEQFFGPGTRLTVL.